A single sample gave rise to the 15 T cell receptor beta chains below, sequenced in a study of OX40 agonist ivuxolimab in advanced cancers. Data came from immunoSEQ multiplex PCR; TCRdb stores just in-frame clones and leaves some out. The sample yields about 79,000 clones, around 86% seen once. The sample was CD4+ or CD8+ T cells sorted from blood, taken in a trial of the OX40 agonist ivuxolimab. Receptor source: an adult with an advanced solid tumor such as melanoma, head and neck, liver or kidney cancer.

The chain couples TRBV5-1 to TRBJ2-1; no clear D. Germline CDR1 and CDR2: SGHRS and YFSETQ. The ends were cut back, 0 bases at V and 6 bases at J, with 7 bases in the middle. The CDR3 sequence is 13 residues long. The chain's CDR3 is CASSLDNSNEQFF. DNA for the CDR3: TGCGCCAGCAGCTTGGATAACAGCAATGAGCAGTTCTTC. Using reference TRBV5-1 and TRBJ2-1 for the parts outside the CDR3, the full variable domain is KAGVTQTPRYLIKTRGQQVTLSCSPISGHRSVSWYQQTPGQGLQFLFEYFSETQRNKGNFPGRFSGRQFSNSRSEMNVSTLELGDSALYLCASSLDNSNEQFFGPGTRLTVL.

The chain links TRBV11-2 to TRBJ1-4; the D is unclear. CDR1 and CDR2 (germline): SGHAT, FQNNGV. The V and J ends lost 3 bases and 6 bases respectively, with 8 bases between them. The CDR3 runs 13 residues. CDR3 sequence reads: CASSFSSDEKLFF. The CDR3 DNA follows: TGTGCCAGCAGCTTCTCGTCAGATGAAAAACTGTTTTTT.

The chain links TRBV7-8 to TRBJ2-7; TRBD2 might be the D (5 bases). Germline V gives CDR1 SGHVS, CDR2 FQNEAQ. The CDR3 has 14 residues. V dropped 1 base and J dropped 2 bases, with 9 bases sitting between them. CDR3 sequence: CASSLGRGAYEQYF. The CDR3 DNA follows: TGTGCCAGCAGCTTAGGTCGGGGAGCCTACGAGCAGTACTTC.

The chain links TRBV29-1 to TRBJ2-6; D remains ambiguous. The CDR3 sequence is 15 residues long. V lost 5 bases and J lost 5, with 16 bases in between. CDR1 is SQVTM and CDR2 is ANQGSEA in the germline V gene. The chain's CDR3 is CSVQSIQSRANVLTF. The CDR3 DNA reads as TGCAGCGTTCAATCCATACAAAGTCGGGCCAACGTCCTGACTTTC.

The J gene is TRBJ2-3, the V gene TRBV19; 10 bases fit TRBD2. This CDR3 is built from 15 residues. The trim removed 5 bases at V and 4 bases at J, leaving 6 bases unmatched. Germline loops: CDR1 LNHDA, CDR2 SQIVND (reference sequence). CDR3 protein: CASSGGAGGPDTQYF. The CDR3 nucleotides are TGTGCCAGTAGTGGGGGAGCGGGGGGGCCAGATACGCAGTATTTT.

The chain recombines TRBV19 with TRBJ1-1; a weak D match, TRBD1 (5 bases). Trimming removed 4 bases from V and 2 bases from J, with 20 bases in between. There are 17 residues in the CDR3. Looked up from germline, CDR1 is LNHDA and CDR2 is SQIVND (reference sequence). The DNA for the CDR3 is TGTGCCAGTAGTACGGACGGGACCTCTGATCTTAACACTGAAGCTTTCTTT. It codes for CASSTDGTSDLNTEAFF.

This clone came up a few times. The CDR3 loop reads CASSGQGSGYTF. DNA of the CDR3: TGTGCCAGCAGCGGACAGGGAAGCGGCTACACCTTC. The chain has TRBV27 and TRBJ1-2, with 8 bases fitting TRBD1. The CDR3 length is 12 residues. CDR1 is MNHEY and CDR2 is SMNVEV in the germline V gene (reference sequence). J was trimmed by 8 bases and V by 6 bases; bases with no gene match: 5.

V and J are TRBV7-9 and TRBJ2-5; TRBD1 agrees at 7 bases. The germline gives CDR1 SEHNR, CDR2 FQNEAQ (reference sequence). J gave up 2 bases and V 7 bases, and 7 bases lay outside the gene matches. The CDR3 is 14 amino acids. CDR3 DNA: TGTGCCAGCACTAAACCGACAGGGCAAGAGACCCAGTACTTC. It translates to CASTKPTGQETQYF.

This clone showed up just a few times. The chain combines TRBV20-1 with TRBJ1-1; possibly TRBD1 for D (5 bases). Trimming shortened V by 7 bases and J by 2 bases, and 8 bases separated the two germline ends. Looked up from germline, CDR1 is DFQATT and CDR2 is SNEGSKA (reference sequence). The CDR3 consists of 11 residues. Here the CDR3 DNA reads TGCAGTGTTCGGGGCAACACTGAAGCTTTCTTT. Encoded protein: CSVRGNTEAFF.

The J gene is TRBJ1-1, the V gene TRBV5-4; D is perhaps TRBD1 (5 bases). CDR1 SGHNT and CDR2 YYREEE come from the germline V gene (reference sequence). V dropped 0 bases and J dropped 11 bases, with 17 bases sitting between them. The CDR3 covers 14 residues. The CDR3 DNA follows: TGTGCCAGCAGCTTGGGGGGGACCGAGTTCGGGGCTTTCTTT. This codes for CASSLGGTEFGAFF.

The CDR3 sequence is CASSYSAYQPQHF. For the CDR3, the DNA is TGTGCCAGCAGTTACTCAGCTTATCAGCCCCAGCATTTT. The chain is built from TRBV6-6 and TRBJ1-5; D is unclear. CDR3 length equals 13 residues. Trimming left V 0 bases short and J 5 bases short, with 5 bases between. From germline, CDR1 is MNHNY and CDR2 SVGAGI (reference sequence).

The chain carries TRBV9 and TRBJ2-7; no reliable D call. V lost 4 bases to trimming and J lost 0 bases, with 14 bases between them. The CDR3 is made up of 15 amino acids. Per germline, CDR1 SGDLS and CDR2 YYNGEE. CDR3 nucleotides: TGTGCCAGCAGCCTTGGGGTAGGCAACTCCTACGAGCAGTACTTC. It specifies CASSLGVGNSYEQYF.

The CDR3 loop reads CASSLGGQGTYVRQYF. The DNA of the CDR3 is TGTGCCAGCAGCTTGGGGGGACAGGGAACCTACGTGAGGCAGTATTTT. The rearrangement joins TRBV5-5 to TRBJ2-3, with 9 bases identical to TRBD1. The CDR3 is made up of 16 amino acids. V shed 0 bases, J shed 11 bases, and the junction held 13 bases outside the gene matches. CDR1 is SGHKS and CDR2 is YYEKEE in the germline V gene (reference sequence). The variable domain in full, completed from reference TRBV5-5 and TRBJ2-3, reads DAGVTQSPTHLIKTRGQQVTLRCSPISGHKSVSWYQQVLGQGPQFIFQYYEKEERGRGNFPDRFSARQFPNYSSELNVNALLLGDSALYLCASSLGGQGTYVRQYFGPGTRLTVL.

V usage is TRBV18 and J usage is TRBJ1-5; no clear D. This CDR3 has 14 residues. Trimming pared 0 bases from V and 4 bases from J, leaving 7 bases between. The germline V gene encodes CDR1 KGHSH and CDR2 LQKENI. As DNA, the CDR3 is TGTGCCAGCTCACCACCAGGCCCGAATCAGCCCCAGCATTTT. This gives the protein CASSPPGPNQPQHF.

The genes are TRBV5-4 and TRBJ2-5; 12 nucleotides line up with TRBD1. There are 16 residues in the CDR3. J gave up 5 bases and V 2 bases, and 7 bases lay outside the gene matches. Per the germline V gene, CDR1 is SGHNT and CDR2 is YYREEE (reference sequence). DNA for the CDR3: TGTGCCAGCAGCTTACCGGGACAGGGGGCCAGGGAGACCCAGTACTTC. Its protein is CASSLPGQGARETQYF.